Shown below are 32 T cell receptor beta chains from a single sample sequenced in a study of CD8 T cells in Susac syndrome (dated by TCRdb to between 2018 and 2021). Library prep was done by the immunoSEQ multiplex PCR assay. RNA was extracted with the RNeasy kit and about 0.5 to 1 ug was reverse transcribed using random hexamers. TCRdb passed the public sequencing reads through fastp at Q25 and MiXCR, retaining productive beta sequences. Rows merge per CDR3 protein into single entries with the most common DNA and genes. Recorded for this sample are about 160,000 distinct CDR3 sequences; under 95% of them occurred a single time. Approximately 0.075% of the sample goes to the ten largest clones. Sequences were obtained from CD4+ T cells from PBMCs. These receptors all stem from a human donor in good health.

The chain uses TRBV6-5 and TRBJ1-5; a possible D gene is TRBD1 (5 bases). The ends were cut back, 5 bases at V and 4 bases at J, with 12 bases in the middle. Per germline, CDR1 MNHEY and CDR2 SVGAGI. The CDR3 has 14 amino acids. Written as DNA, the CDR3 is TGTGCCAGCAGTGCAGGGTCTGGGAATCAGCCCCAGCATTTT. Its protein product is CASSAGSGNQPQHF.

This clonotype was counted a single time. The chain uses TRBV27 and TRBJ2-5; TRBD1 aligns across 11 bases. Germline V gene lookup returns CDR1 MNHEY and CDR2 SMNVEV (reference sequence). The CDR3 has 15 amino acids. The trim removed 5 bases at V and 2 bases at J, leaving 4 bases unmatched. In DNA form, the CDR3 reads TGTGCCAGCAGTAGGGACAGGGGGAATCAAGAGACCCAGTACTTC. Its protein product is CASSRDRGNQETQYF.

The V gene is TRBV7-2, the J gene TRBJ1-1, with D tentatively TRBD1 (6 bases). The ends were cut back, 5 bases at V and 5 bases at J, with 21 bases in the middle. Germline V gives CDR1 SGHTA, CDR2 FQGNSA. The CDR3 extends over 16 amino acids. The CDR3 sequence: CASSPARGARRTEAFF. CDR3 in DNA: TGTGCCAGCAGCCCGGCGCGGGGGGCGAGGAGGACTGAAGCTTTCTTT.

The chain couples TRBV27 to TRBJ2-7; D is unresolved. The CDR3 consists of 11 residues. Trimming stripped 6 bases from V and 7 bases from J, with 10 bases between. Germline V CDR1 and CDR2: MNHEY, SMNVEV (reference sequence). The CDR3 reads CASRSLGEQYF. The CDR3, as DNA: TGTGCCAGCAGAAGTTTGGGTGAGCAGTACTTC.

In DNA form, the CDR3 reads TGCAGTGCTGGACTAGCGGGTCACAATGAGCAGTTCTTC. Protein: CSAGLAGHNEQFF. The rearrangement links TRBV20-1 to TRBJ2-1; 11 bases agree with TRBD2. This CDR3 region has 13 residues. Germline V gives CDR1 DFQATT, CDR2 SNEGSKA (reference sequence). V lost 5 bases, J lost 5 bases, and 2 bases stayed unmatched.

This sequence joins TRBV20-1 and TRBJ2-3; TRBD2 aligns across 11 bases. Unmatched junction bases numbered 11, after V lost 6 bases and J lost 3 bases. The CDR3 runs 16 residues. CDR1 is DFQATT and CDR2 is SNEGSKA in the germline V gene (reference sequence). The CDR3 region is CSAEGLAGADTDTQYF. CDR3 nucleotides: TGCAGTGCCGAAGGACTAGCGGGTGCTGATACAGATACGCAGTATTTT.

V usage is TRBV6-2 or TRBV6-3 and J usage is TRBJ1-5; the match to TRBD1 covers 7 bases. Per the germline V gene, CDR1 is MNHEY and CDR2 is SVGEGT. This CDR3 region has 14 residues. With 6 bases clipped from V and 4 bases from J, the junction kept 6 bases outside the gene matches. CDR3 loop: CASRRTGGNQPQHF. Here the CDR3 DNA reads TGTGCCAGCAGGAGGACAGGTGGTAATCAGCCCCAGCATTTT.

V is TRBV5-1 and J is TRBJ2-3; D gene ambiguous. V was trimmed by 2 bases and J by 4 bases, leaving 8 bases between them. Germline CDR1 and CDR2: SGHRS and YFSETQ. The CDR3 sequence is 13 residues long. The CDR3, as DNA: TGCGCCAGCAGCTTTTCGAGGTCAGATACGCAGTATTTT. Residues: CASSFSRSDTQYF.

The chain links TRBV6-6 to TRBJ2-3; D is ambiguous. Germline V lookup: CDR1 MNHNY, CDR2 SVGAGI (reference sequence). V was shortened by 2 bases and J by 3 bases, with 6 bases between the two germline ends. CDR3 size: 13 residues. CDR3 residues: CASSYGPTDTQYF. The CDR3 coding sequence is TGTGCCAGCAGTTACGGTCCGACAGATACGCAGTATTTT.

This chain links TRBV7-2 with TRBJ2-7; D tentatively fits TRBD1 or TRBD2 (5 bases each). V lost 6 bases to trimming and J lost 3 bases, with 18 bases between them. The CDR3 consists of 15 residues. Germline V gives CDR1 SGHTA, CDR2 FQGNSA. CDR3 sequence reads: CASSPPGTVRYEQYF. The CDR3 DNA follows: TGTGCCAGCAGTCCCCCCGGGACGGTCCGCTACGAGCAGTACTTC.

The rearrangement joins TRBV6-1 to TRBJ1-6; D uncertain. CDR1 MNHNS and CDR2 SASEGT come from the germline V gene. The CDR3 runs 13 residues. V shed 8 bases and J shed 10 bases, with 15 bases lying between them. The CDR3 region has the DNA TGTGCCAGCCGCGCAGGTCAAGGATCACCCCTCCACTTT. Translating gives CASRAGQGSPLHF.

The CDR3 nucleotides read TGCAGTGCTCCGGACAGAAACACTCAAGAGACCCAGTACTTC. Amino acid sequence: CSAPDRNTQETQYF. This rearrangement joins TRBV20-1 to TRBJ2-5; possibly TRBD1 for D (6 bases). CDR1 and CDR2 (germline): DFQATT, SNEGSKA (reference sequence). The CDR3 loop spans 14 amino acids. V dropped 5 bases and J dropped 2 bases, with 15 bases sitting between them.

The J gene is TRBJ1-5, the V gene TRBV2; tentative D call: TRBD1 (5 bases). Between the trimmed V and J ends, which lost 4 bases and 5 bases, there was a span of 9 bases. Germline CDR1 and CDR2: SNHLY and FYNNEI. There are 13 residues in the CDR3. Written as DNA, the CDR3 is TGTGCCAGCAGTGGAGAACAGGATCAGCCCCAGCATTTT. Translated, it gives CASSGEQDQPQHF.

This chain joins TRBV9 and TRBJ2-3; 10 bases are shared with TRBD2. The length of the CDR3 is 16 residues. V lost 0 bases to trimming and J lost 5 bases; unmatched junction nucleotides: 6. Germline V gene data show CDR1 as SGDLS and CDR2 as YYNGEE. CDR3 nucleotides: TGTGCCAGCAGCGTAGGAACTAGCGGGGTCGAAGATACGCAGTATTTT. Protein: CASSVGTSGVEDTQYF.

The chain is built from TRBV14 and TRBJ1-2; D not resolved. The CDR3 is 14 amino acids. Trimming cost V 4 bases and J 1 base, with 10 bases left between them. Looked up from germline, CDR1 is SGHDN and CDR2 is FVKESK. CDR3 DNA: TGTGCCAGCAGCCCCGGAGGGAATAACTATGGCTACACCTTC. Protein sequence: CASSPGGNNYGYTF.

The chain employs TRBV2 and TRBJ2-2; 8 bases agree with TRBD1. V was clipped by 7 bases and J by 5 bases; unmatched bases: 9. Germline V gives CDR1 SNHLY, CDR2 FYNNEI. The CDR3 is 15 residues long. CDR3 nucleotides: TGTGCCAGCACTAAGGACAGGGCAGGAACCGGGGAGCTGTTTTTT. Its translation is CASTKDRAGTGELFF.

The chain employs TRBV29-1 and TRBJ1-2; tentative D call: TRBD1 (5 bases). The CDR3 consists of 12 residues. Between the trimmed V and J ends, which lost 5 bases and 5 bases, there was a span of 12 bases. Germline CDR1 reads SQVTM; CDR2 reads ANQGSEA. The CDR3 reads CSVTRDLYGYTF. CDR3 in DNA: TGCAGCGTTACTCGGGACCTTTATGGCTACACCTTC.

The chain carries TRBV29-1 and TRBJ1-3, with a weak D call TRBD1 (6 bases). V was pared by 7 bases and J by 5 bases, with 18 bases between. The CDR3 has 14 residues. CDR1 and CDR2 from the germline V gene are SQVTM and ANQGSEA. CDR3 loop: CSATTGHSRNTIYF. The CDR3 bases are TGCAGCGCTACCACAGGGCATTCGAGAAACACCATATATTTT.

The chain combines TRBV5-1 with TRBJ2-7; D may be TRBD1 or TRBD2 (5 bases each). The CDR3 loop spans 14 amino acids. Per the germline V gene, CDR1 is SGHRS and CDR2 is YFSETQ. Trimming removed 2 bases from V and 6 bases from J, with 15 bases in between. The CDR3 DNA follows: TGCGCCAGCAGCTTAGGGACGGTTGTAGCCGAGCAGTACTTC. It yields the protein CASSLGTVVAEQYF.

V gene TRBV14 combines with J gene TRBJ1-1; perhaps TRBD1 as D (6 bases). Germline loops: CDR1 SGHDN, CDR2 FVKESK. The CDR3 extends over 14 amino acids. The V gene lost 4 bases and the J gene lost 8 bases, with 17 bases spanning the gap. CDR3 region: CASSLLPGGGEAFF. The DNA for the CDR3 is TGTGCCAGCAGCCTCCTGCCGGGAGGGGGGGAAGCTTTCTTT.

The CDR3: CASSLAVGAGNTIYF. The CDR3 DNA sequence: TGTGCCAGCAGTCTTGCCGTCGGGGCTGGAAACACCATATATTTT. J is TRBJ1-3 and V is TRBV28; no definite D call. Deletions cut 5 bases from V and 2 bases from J, with 13 bases between. Germline loops: CDR1 MDHEN, CDR2 SYDVKM. The CDR3 has 15 residues.

J is TRBJ1-2 and V is TRBV2; TRBD1 matches at 7 bases. V shed 6 bases, J shed 8 bases, and the junction held 6 bases outside the gene matches. This CDR3 is 12 amino acids long. In germline, CDR1 is SNHLY, CDR2 FYNNEI. CDR3 amino acids: CASSITGEGYTF. The CDR3 DNA follows: TGTGCCAGCAGCATTACAGGGGAAGGCTACACCTTC.

The genes are TRBV9 and TRBJ2-7; D unclear. Germline values: CDR1 SGDLS, CDR2 YYNGEE. V gave up 3 bases and J gave up 5 bases, with 15 bases separating them. The CDR3 sequence is 14 residues long. This CDR3 is CASSGGELRHEQYF. For the CDR3, the DNA is TGTGCCAGCAGCGGTGGGGAACTCCGCCACGAGCAGTACTTC.

This clonotype was picked up one time. This chain joins TRBV7-2 and TRBJ2-5; 7 bases map to TRBD1. V lost 1 base and J lost 5; bases outside the gene matches: 4. Germline V lookup: CDR1 SGHTA, CDR2 FQGNSA. This CDR3 is 14 amino acids long. CDR3: CASSLEGGPETQYF. For the CDR3, the DNA is TGTGCCAGCAGCTTAGAAGGGGGCCCGGAGACCCAGTACTTC.

V and J are TRBV15 and TRBJ2-3; 15 bases align to TRBD2. Germline V CDR1 and CDR2: LNHNV, YYDKDF (reference sequence). There are 19 residues in the CDR3. Trimming cost V 0 bases and J 2 bases; bases outside gene matches: 6. CDR3 loop: CATSRDAGTSGRTTDTQYF. The CDR3 region has the DNA TGTGCCACCAGCAGAGACGCCGGGACTAGCGGGAGGACCACAGATACGCAGTATTTT. Full variable domain (remainder filled in from reference TRBV15 and TRBJ2-3): DAMVIQNPRYQVTQFGKPVTLSCSQTLNHNVMYWYQQKSSQAPKLLFHYYDKDFNNEADTPDNFQSRRPNTSFCFLDIRSPGLGDTAMYLCATSRDAGTSGRTTDTQYFGPGTRLTVL.

CDR3 residues: CASRGDFGNTIYF. CDR3 bases: TGTGCCAGCCGGGGCGACTTTGGAAACACCATATATTTT. The chain employs TRBV2 and TRBJ1-3, with D possibly being TRBD1 (5 bases). This CDR3 comprises 13 residues. V lost 8 bases, J lost 3 bases, and 11 bases lay in between. Germline CDR1 reads SNHLY; CDR2 reads FYNNEI.

The V gene is TRBV28, the J gene TRBJ2-3; D unclear. Germline CDR1 MDHEN, CDR2 SYDVKM. CDR3 length equals 12 residues. Between the trimmed V and J ends, which lost 4 bases and 2 bases, there was a span of 4 bases. The CDR3 region has the DNA TGTGCCAGCAGTTATCCCACAGATACGCAGTATTTT. It specifies CASSYPTDTQYF.

V gene TRBV11-2 combines with J gene TRBJ2-2, with D maybe TRBD2 (5 bases). CDR3 length: 17 residues. Per germline, CDR1 SGHAT and CDR2 FQNNGV. V was pared by 0 bases and J by 1 base, with 12 bases between. CDR3 nucleotide sequence: TGTGCCAGCAGCTTAGATCCCGCTAGCTTGAACACCGGGGAGCTGTTTTTT. It encodes CASSLDPASLNTGELFF.

This rearrangement joins TRBV20-1 to TRBJ1-1, with D tentatively TRBD1 (6 bases). The germline V gene has CDR1 DFQATT and CDR2 SNEGSKA (reference sequence). This CDR3 has 11 amino acids. V dropped 3 bases and J dropped 8 bases, with 10 bases sitting between them. CDR3 sequence (DNA): TGCAGTGCTAGGGGGGCTGTAGAAGCTTTCTTT. Translating it yields CSARGAVEAFF.

The V gene is TRBV7-2, the J gene TRBJ2-1; D not certain. The germline V and J ends were trimmed by 3 bases and 5 bases, with 8 bases remaining between them. Germline assignment: CDR1 SGHTA and CDR2 FQGNSA. The CDR3 spans 13 residues. CDR3 region: CASSFRSDNEQFF. In DNA form, the CDR3 reads TGTGCCAGCAGCTTTAGATCGGACAATGAGCAGTTCTTC.

The V gene is TRBV9, the J gene TRBJ2-1; D remains unclear. V lost 0 bases, J lost 9 bases, and 4 bases lay in between. Germline V gives CDR1 SGDLS, CDR2 YYNGEE. CDR3 length: 11 residues. CDR3 amino acids: CASSVEGEQFF. CDR3 coding DNA: TGTGCCAGCAGCGTAGAGGGTGAGCAGTTCTTC.

The chain recombines TRBV6-5 with TRBJ2-5; 8 positions match TRBD2. V trimming: 6 bases; J trimming: 2 bases; junction bases outside the gene matches: 8. The germline V gene encodes CDR1 MNHEY and CDR2 SVGAGI. This CDR3 comprises 15 residues. CDR3 residues: CASSPGGGGQETQYF. The CDR3 nucleotides read TGTGCCAGCAGCCCGGGGGGGGGCGGGCAAGAGACCCAGTACTTC.